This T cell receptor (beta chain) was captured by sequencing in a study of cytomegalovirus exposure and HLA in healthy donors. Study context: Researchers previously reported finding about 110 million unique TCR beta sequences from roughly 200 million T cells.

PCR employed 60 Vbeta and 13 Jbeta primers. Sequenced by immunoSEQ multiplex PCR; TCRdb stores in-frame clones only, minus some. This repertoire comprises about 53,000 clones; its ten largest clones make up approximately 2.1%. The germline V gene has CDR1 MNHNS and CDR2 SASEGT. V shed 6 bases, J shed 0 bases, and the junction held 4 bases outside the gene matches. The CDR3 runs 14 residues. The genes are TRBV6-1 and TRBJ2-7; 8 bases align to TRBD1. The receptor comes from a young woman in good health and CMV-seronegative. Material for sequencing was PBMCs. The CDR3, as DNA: TGTGCCAGCAGGGGGACAGGACGCTCCTACGAGCAGTACTTC. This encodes CASRGTGRSYEQYF.